This entry describes one T cell receptor (beta chain). Its cognate antigen is unknown. This may arise from a read error, as a much more abundant clone is one base away. This specimen belongs to a study of regulatory T cells in long-lasting Graves disease. The sample's time point: newly diagnosed GD, antithyroid drugs for less than 3 months. Construction of the TCR library relied on RNA isolated from PBMCs. Clinicians diagnosed Graves' disease using American Thyroid Association guidelines. Study results and caveats: Persistent Graves' cases showed lower TCR diversity than newly diagnosed cases. Preferential use of TRBV28, TRBJ1-2 and TRBJ2-5 was seen in persistent disease.

Arm-PCR of CDR3 regions and iRepertoire HTBI primers were used to build TCR beta libraries. One entry per CDR3 protein, called by TCRdb with MiXCR from the multiplex PCR reads. The table lists hundreds of thousands of distinct CDR3 sequences, about 15% of them singletons. This CDR3 contains 16 residues. From germline, CDR1 is MDHEN and CDR2 SYDVKM. This same sample was also part of a study on T cells in Graves' hyperthyroidism and ophthalmopathy.

The V call is TRBV28, the J call TRBJ2-5, with TRBD1 identical over 8 bases. The J call is in doubt because the DNA end fits TRBJ2-7 better. The clonotype originates from a woman in her forties with Graves disease. The sample in question was peripheral blood mononuclear cells (PBMCs), obtained at new diagnosis, from a patient treated with antithyroid drugs. CDR3 sequence: CASSARTGGQAYEQYF. The CDR3 region has the DNA TGTGCCAGCAGTGCACGTACAGGGGGGCAGGCCTACGAGCAGTACTTC.